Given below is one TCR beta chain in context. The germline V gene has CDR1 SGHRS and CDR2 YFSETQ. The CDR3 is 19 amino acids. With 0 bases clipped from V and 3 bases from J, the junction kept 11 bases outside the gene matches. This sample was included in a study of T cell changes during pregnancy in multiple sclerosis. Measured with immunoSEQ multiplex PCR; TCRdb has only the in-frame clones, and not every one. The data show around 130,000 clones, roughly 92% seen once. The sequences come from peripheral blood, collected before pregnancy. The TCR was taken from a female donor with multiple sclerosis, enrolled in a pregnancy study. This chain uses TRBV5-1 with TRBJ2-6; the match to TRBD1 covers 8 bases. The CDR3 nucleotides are TGCGCCAGCAGCTTGGGTTTGCCAGGGGGCTTCTTTGGGGCCAACGTCCTGACTTTC. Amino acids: CASSLGLPGGFFGANVLTF.